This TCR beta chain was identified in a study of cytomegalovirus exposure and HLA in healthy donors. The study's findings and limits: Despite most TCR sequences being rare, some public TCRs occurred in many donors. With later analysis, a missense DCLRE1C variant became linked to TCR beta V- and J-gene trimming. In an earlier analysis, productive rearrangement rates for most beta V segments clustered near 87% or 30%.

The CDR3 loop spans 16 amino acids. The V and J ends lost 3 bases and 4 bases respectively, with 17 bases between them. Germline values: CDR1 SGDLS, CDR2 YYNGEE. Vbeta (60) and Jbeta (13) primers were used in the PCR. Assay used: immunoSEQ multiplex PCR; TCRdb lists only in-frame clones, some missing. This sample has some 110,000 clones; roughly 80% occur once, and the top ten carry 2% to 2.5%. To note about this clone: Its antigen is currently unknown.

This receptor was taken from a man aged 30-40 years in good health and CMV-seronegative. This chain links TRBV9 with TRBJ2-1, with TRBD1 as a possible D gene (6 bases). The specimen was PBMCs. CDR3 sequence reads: CASSEWDTGPYNEQFF. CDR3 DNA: TGTGCCAGCAGCGAGTGGGACACTGGGCCGTACAATGAGCAGTTCTTC.